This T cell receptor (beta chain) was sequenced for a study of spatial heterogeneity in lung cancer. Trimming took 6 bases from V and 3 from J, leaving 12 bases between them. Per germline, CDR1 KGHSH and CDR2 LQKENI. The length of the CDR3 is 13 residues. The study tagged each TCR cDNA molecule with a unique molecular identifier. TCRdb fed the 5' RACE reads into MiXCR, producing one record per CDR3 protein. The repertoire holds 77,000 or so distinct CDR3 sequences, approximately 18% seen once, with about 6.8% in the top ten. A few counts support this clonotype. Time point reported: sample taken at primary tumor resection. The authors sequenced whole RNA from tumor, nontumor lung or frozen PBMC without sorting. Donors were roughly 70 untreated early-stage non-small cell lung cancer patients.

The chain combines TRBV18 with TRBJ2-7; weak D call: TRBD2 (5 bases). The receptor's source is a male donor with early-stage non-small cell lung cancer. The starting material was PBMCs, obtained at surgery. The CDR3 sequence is CASSPGSNYEQYF. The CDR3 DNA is TGTGCCAGCTCCCCGGGGAGCAACTACGAGCAGTACTTC. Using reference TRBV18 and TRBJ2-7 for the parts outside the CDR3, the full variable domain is NAGVMQNPRHLVRRRGQEARLRCSPMKGHSHVYWYRQLPEEGLKFMVYLQKENIIDESGMPKERFSAEFPKEGPSILRIQQVVRGDSAAYFCASSPGSNYEQYFGPGTRLTVT.